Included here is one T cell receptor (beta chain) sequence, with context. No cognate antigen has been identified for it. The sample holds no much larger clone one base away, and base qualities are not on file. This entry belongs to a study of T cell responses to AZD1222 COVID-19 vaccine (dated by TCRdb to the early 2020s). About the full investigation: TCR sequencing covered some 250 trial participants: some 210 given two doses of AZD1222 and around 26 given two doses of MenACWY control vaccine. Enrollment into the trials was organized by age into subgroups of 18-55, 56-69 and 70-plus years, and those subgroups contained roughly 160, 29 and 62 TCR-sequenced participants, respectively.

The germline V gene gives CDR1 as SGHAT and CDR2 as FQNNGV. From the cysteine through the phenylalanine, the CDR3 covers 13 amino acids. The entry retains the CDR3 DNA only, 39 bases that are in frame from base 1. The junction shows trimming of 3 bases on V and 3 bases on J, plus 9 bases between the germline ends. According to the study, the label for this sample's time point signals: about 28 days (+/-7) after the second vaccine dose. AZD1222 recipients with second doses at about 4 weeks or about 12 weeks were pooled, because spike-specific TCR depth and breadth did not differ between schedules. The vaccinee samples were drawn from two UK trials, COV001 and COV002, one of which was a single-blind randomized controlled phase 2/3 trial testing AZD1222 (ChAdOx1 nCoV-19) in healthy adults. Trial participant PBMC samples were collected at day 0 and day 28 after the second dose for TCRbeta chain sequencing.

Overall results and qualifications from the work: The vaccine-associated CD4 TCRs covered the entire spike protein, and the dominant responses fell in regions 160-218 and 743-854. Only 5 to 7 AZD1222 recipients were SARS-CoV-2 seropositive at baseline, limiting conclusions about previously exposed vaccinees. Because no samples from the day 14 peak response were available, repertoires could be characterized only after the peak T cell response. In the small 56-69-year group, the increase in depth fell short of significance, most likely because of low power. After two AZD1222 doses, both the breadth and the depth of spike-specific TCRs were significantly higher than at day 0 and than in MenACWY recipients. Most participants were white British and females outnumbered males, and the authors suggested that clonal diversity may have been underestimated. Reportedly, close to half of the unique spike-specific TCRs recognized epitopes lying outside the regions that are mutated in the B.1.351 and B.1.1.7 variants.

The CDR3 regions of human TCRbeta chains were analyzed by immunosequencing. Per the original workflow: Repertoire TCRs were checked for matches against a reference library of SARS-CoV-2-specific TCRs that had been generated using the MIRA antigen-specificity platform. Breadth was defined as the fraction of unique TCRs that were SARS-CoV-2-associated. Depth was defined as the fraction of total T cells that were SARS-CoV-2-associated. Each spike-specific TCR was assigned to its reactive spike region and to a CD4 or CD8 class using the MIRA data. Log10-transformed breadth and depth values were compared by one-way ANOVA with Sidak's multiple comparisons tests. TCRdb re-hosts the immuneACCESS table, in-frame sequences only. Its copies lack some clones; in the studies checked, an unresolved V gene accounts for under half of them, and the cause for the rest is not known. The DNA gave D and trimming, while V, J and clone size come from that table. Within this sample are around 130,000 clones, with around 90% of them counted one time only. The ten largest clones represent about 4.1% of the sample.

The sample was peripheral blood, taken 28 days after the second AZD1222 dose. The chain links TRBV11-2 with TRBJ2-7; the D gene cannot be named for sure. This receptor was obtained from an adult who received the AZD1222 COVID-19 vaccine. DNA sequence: TGTGCCAGCAGCTTCCCAGGCTTCTACGAGCAGTACTTC. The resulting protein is CASSFPGFYEQYF.